This T cell receptor beta chain is from a study of T cell responses to AZD1222 COVID-19 vaccine. Broader study findings: The study reported that nearly half of spike-specific TCRs target unmutated variant regions.

The assay was immunoSEQ multiplex PCR, and TCRdb's table has in-frame clones only and misses some. The sample has tens of thousands of clones, more than 75% seen once. About this clone: Its antigen is not identified.

The source of this sequence is an adult in good health. The material was peripheral blood, obtained on day 0 of AZD1222 vaccination.

The CDR3 spells CASTAWELQPQHF. The CDR3 DNA sequence: TGTGCCAGCACCGCTTGGGAATTGCAGCCCCAGCATTTT. This chain connects TRBV2 to TRBJ1-5; D unclear. V was shortened by 7 bases and J by 7 bases, with 14 bases between the two germline ends. Germline-derived CDR1 and CDR2 are SNHLY and FYNNEI. The CDR3 has 13 amino acids.